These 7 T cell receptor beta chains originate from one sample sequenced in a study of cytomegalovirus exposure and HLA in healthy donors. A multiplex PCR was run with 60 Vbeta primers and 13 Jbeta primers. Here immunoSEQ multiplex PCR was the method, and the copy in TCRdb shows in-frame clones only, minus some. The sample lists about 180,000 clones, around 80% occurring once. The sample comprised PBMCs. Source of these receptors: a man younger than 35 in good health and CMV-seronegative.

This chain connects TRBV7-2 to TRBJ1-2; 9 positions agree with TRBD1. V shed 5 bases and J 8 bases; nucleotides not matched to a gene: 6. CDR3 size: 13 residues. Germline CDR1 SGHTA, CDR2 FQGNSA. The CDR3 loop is CASSEQGAGGYTF. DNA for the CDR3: TGTGCCAGCAGCGAACAGGGGGCCGGCGGCTACACCTTC.

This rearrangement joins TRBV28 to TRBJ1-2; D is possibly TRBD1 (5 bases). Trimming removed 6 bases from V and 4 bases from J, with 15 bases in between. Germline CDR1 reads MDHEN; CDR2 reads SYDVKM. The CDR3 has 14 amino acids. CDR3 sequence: CASSLVQGLYGYTF. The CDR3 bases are TGTGCCAGCAGCCTAGTCCAGGGCCTCTATGGCTACACCTTC.

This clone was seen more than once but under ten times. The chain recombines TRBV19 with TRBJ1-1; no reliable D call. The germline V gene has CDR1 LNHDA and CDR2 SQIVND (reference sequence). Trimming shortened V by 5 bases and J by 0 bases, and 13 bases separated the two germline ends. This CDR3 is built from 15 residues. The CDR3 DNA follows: TGTGCCAGTAGTTCAGCCAGCGGGCTGAACACTGAAGCTTTCTTT. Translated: CASSSASGLNTEAFF.

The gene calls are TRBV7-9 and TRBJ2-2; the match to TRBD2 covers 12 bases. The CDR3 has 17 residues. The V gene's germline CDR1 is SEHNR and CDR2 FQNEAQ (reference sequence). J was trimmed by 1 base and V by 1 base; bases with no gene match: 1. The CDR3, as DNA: TGTGCCAGCAGCTTAGGGACTAGCGGGAAGAACACCGGGGAGCTGTTTTTT. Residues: CASSLGTSGKNTGELFF.

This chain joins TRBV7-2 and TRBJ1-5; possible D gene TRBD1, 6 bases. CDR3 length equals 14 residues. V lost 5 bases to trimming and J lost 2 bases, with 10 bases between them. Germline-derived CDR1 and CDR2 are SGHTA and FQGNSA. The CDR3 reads CASSPRGGNQPQHF. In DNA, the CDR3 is TGTGCCAGCAGCCCCAGGGGTGGCAATCAGCCCCAGCATTTT.

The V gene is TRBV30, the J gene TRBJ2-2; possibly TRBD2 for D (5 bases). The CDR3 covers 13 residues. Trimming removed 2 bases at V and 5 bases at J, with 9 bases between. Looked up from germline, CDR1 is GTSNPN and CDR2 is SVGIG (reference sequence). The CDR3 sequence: CAWSNRGTGELFF. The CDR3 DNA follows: TGTGCCTGGAGTAATAGAGGGACCGGGGAGCTGTTTTTT.

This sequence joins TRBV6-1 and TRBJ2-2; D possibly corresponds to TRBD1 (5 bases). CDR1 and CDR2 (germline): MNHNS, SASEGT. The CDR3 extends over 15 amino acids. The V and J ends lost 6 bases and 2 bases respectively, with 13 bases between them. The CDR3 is CASRYRTKNTGELFF. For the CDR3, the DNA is TGTGCCAGCAGGTATCGGACAAAAAACACCGGGGAGCTGTTTTTT.